This entry features one T cell receptor beta chain sequence. Its target is not known. These data belong to a study of somatic mutations in cytotoxic T cells in rheumatoid arthritis. Study results and caveats: There were about an eighth of the 65 patients in whom the largest CD8+ clone exceeded 20% of CD8+ cells.

Controls that were healthy consisted of blood donors whose median age was approximately 50 years (range about 20-80), with under 70% female. Sequenced by immunoSEQ multiplex PCR; TCRdb stores in-frame clones only, minus some. Counted here are around 12,000 clones, about 80% occurring once; the ten biggest clones make up more than 13%. Germline V gene sequence: CDR1 SGHNT, CDR2 YENEEA. The V segment lost 5 bases and the J segment 2 bases; nucleotides outside the gene matches: 9. The CDR3 loop spans 16 amino acids. The chain recombines TRBV11-3 with TRBJ2-1; the match to TRBD1 covers 7 bases. This clonotype originated in a man in his forties or fifties in good health. Input material: CD8+ T cells sorted from blood. The CDR3 DNA sequence: TGTGCCAGCAGCCCTCGGAGGACAGGCACCTACAATGAGCAGTTCTTC. It is translated as CASSPRRTGTYNEQFF.